This entry lists 25 T cell receptor beta chains sequenced from one sample in a study of early T cells in non-severe SARS-CoV-2 infection. TCRdb redid the calling of the 5' RACE reads with MiXCR, one entry per CDR3 protein. The data contain roughly 51,000 distinct CDR3 sequences, 6.2% of them singletons. Sequences were obtained from whole blood. These receptors all stem from an adult who was a healthcare worker with PCR-confirmed SARS-CoV-2 infection or an uninfected control (not recorded which).

At least ten counts were recorded for this clonotype. The rearrangement joins TRBV11-2 to TRBJ2-1, with TRBD2 matching over 7 bases. V lost 0 bases to trimming and J lost 8 bases; unmatched junction nucleotides: 7. This CDR3 contains 15 residues. Germline-derived CDR1 and CDR2 are SGHAT and FQNNGV. CDR3 sequence reads: CASSLEVGGIHEQFF. The CDR3 DNA follows: TGTGCCAGCAGCTTAGAGGTGGGGGGGATCCATGAGCAGTTCTTC.

This clonotype was observed a few times. The gene calls are TRBV11-2 and TRBJ2-2; 9 positions match TRBD1. Trimming cost V 5 bases and J 5 bases; bases outside gene matches: 6. The length of the CDR3 is 15 residues. Looked up from germline, CDR1 is SGHAT and CDR2 is FQNNGV. The CDR3 DNA reads TGTGCCAGCAGCCCGCCCGGACAGGGGACCGGGGAGCTGTTTTTT. Translated, it gives CASSPPGQGTGELFF.

Ten or more counts support this clonotype. The rearrangement uses TRBV28 and TRBJ1-6; TRBD1 matches 9 bases. The V segment lost 6 bases and the J segment 10 bases; nucleotides outside the gene matches: 10. Germline loops: CDR1 MDHEN, CDR2 SYDVKM. The length of the CDR3 is 15 residues. The CDR3 protein is CASRPPGTGRSPLHF. For the CDR3, the DNA is TGTGCCAGCAGACCCCCCGGGACAGGGAGGTCACCCCTCCACTTT.

This clonotype was recorded a few times. The gene calls are TRBV7-6 and TRBJ2-7; TRBD1 agrees at 10 bases. The CDR3 runs to 14 residues. CDR1 is SGHVS, CDR2 FNYEAQ, per germline. Germline trimming cut 3 bases from V and 4 bases from J; bases unmatched to any gene: 3. In DNA form, the CDR3 reads TGTGCCAGCAGCTTTCCGGGACAGGGGTACGAGCAGTACTTC. It encodes CASSFPGQGYEQYF.

This clonotype was seen more than once but under ten times. The J gene is TRBJ2-3, the V gene TRBV3-1; 8 bases fit TRBD2. Germline V gene sequence: CDR1 LGHDT, CDR2 YNNKEL (reference sequence). The J segment lost 1 base and the V segment lost 2 bases, leaving 5 bases of the junction unmatched. This CDR3 has 16 residues. CDR3 protein: CASSQRSGGRTDTQYF. The CDR3 coding sequence is TGTGCCAGCAGCCAAAGGAGCGGGGGCCGCACAGATACGCAGTATTTT.

This clonotype was observed a few times. V gene TRBV10-2 combines with J gene TRBJ2-3; no clear D. The CDR3 runs to 15 residues. V gave up 0 bases and J gave up 0 bases, with 7 bases separating them. The V gene's germline CDR1 is WSHSY and CDR2 SAAADI. The CDR3: CASSESGTSTDTQYF. The CDR3 region has the DNA TGCGCCAGCAGTGAGTCGGGAACCAGCACAGATACGCAGTATTTT.

The chain joins TRBV4-3 to TRBJ2-5; 7 bases line up with TRBD2. V lost 0 bases to trimming and J lost 4 bases; unmatched junction nucleotides: 8. CDR3 length: 16 amino acids. CDR1 is LGHNA and CDR2 is YSLEER in the germline V gene. The CDR3 DNA follows: TGCGCCAGCAGCCAAGATACTGGCCCGGGGGGAGAGACCCAGTACTTC. Its protein is CASSQDTGPGGETQYF.

This clonotype has just a few counts. V usage is TRBV24-1 and J usage is TRBJ2-1; 12 bases align to TRBD1. The CDR3 consists of 17 residues. Germline V gene sequence: CDR1 KGHDR, CDR2 SFDVKD. Unmatched junction bases numbered 7, after V lost 4 bases and J lost 4 bases. The CDR3 sequence is CATSDPGQGAPYNEQFF. In DNA form, the CDR3 reads TGTGCCACCAGTGACCCGGGACAGGGGGCCCCGTACAATGAGCAGTTCTTC.

Here the CDR3 reads CASSIDPHGYTF. For the CDR3, the DNA is TGTGCCAGTAGTATAGATCCGCATGGCTACACCTTC. The J gene is TRBJ1-2, the V gene TRBV19, with no clear D. Trimming shortened V by 0 bases and J by 6 bases, and 5 bases separated the two germline ends. The CDR3 runs 12 residues. Germline V gives CDR1 LNHDA, CDR2 SQIVND (reference sequence). The whole variable domain, remainder taken from reference TRBV19 and TRBJ1-2, is DGGITQSPKYLFRKEGQNVTLSCEQNLNHDAMYWYRQDPGQGLRLIYYSQIVNDFQKGDIAEGYSVSREKKESFPLTVTSAQKNPTAFYLCASSIDPHGYTFGSGTRLTVV.

This clonotype came up many times. The DNA of the CDR3 is TGCAGTGCTGCCGAGACAGGGGGTTGGCAGCCCCAGCATTTT. This gives the protein CSAAETGGWQPQHF. The chain employs TRBV20-1 and TRBJ1-5; 9 bases are shared with TRBD1. V lost 5 bases, J lost 7 bases, and 9 bases stayed unmatched. From germline, CDR1 is DFQATT and CDR2 SNEGSKA (reference sequence). This CDR3 is 14 amino acids long.

This clonotype was seen at least ten times. The chain carries TRBV25-1 and TRBJ2-7, with TRBD1 as a possible D gene (6 bases). Trimming took off 1 base at V and 1 base at J, with 11 bases between the two ends. There are 15 residues in the CDR3. The V gene's germline CDR1 is MGHDK and CDR2 SYGVNS. DNA for the CDR3: TGTGCCAGCAGTGAATTTACAGGGAAGTCCTACGAGCAGTACTTC. Protein: CASSEFTGKSYEQYF.

This clonotype occurred a few times. The chain employs TRBV18 and TRBJ1-2; no clear D. V was pared by 4 bases and J by 1 base, with 10 bases between. CDR3 length: 14 amino acids. CDR1 KGHSH and CDR2 LQKENI come from the germline V gene. As DNA, the CDR3 is TGTGCCAGCTCACAAGGCCACAATAACTATGGCTACACCTTC. Residues: CASSQGHNNYGYTF.

To note about this clonotype: A read error is possible here, since a much larger clone lies one base away. The chain carries TRBV7-2 and TRBJ2-6; D is undetermined. CDR1 SGHTA and CDR2 FQGNSA come from the germline V gene. The CDR3 is 12 residues long. V shed 3 bases and J shed 3 bases, with 0 bases lying between them. CDR3 loop: CASSFGANVLTF. The DNA of the CDR3 is TGTGCCAGCAGCTTTGGGGCCAACGTCCTGACTTTC.

This clonotype was counted at least ten times. CDR3 amino acids: CASSLGRTSGNTIYF. In DNA, the CDR3 is TGTGCCAGCAGTTTGGGCAGGACTTCTGGAAACACCATATATTTT. This chain connects TRBV12-3 or TRBV12-4 to TRBJ1-3; D uncertain. V lost 3 bases to trimming and J lost 1 base, with 10 bases between them. The length of the CDR3 is 15 residues.

This clonotype was recorded many times. The chain has TRBV11-2 and TRBJ2-1, with D perhaps given as TRBD1 or TRBD2 (5 bases each). Germline V gives CDR1 SGHAT, CDR2 FQNNGV. The CDR3 totals 13 residues. This chain's CDR3 is CANGDGASDEQFF. The CDR3 DNA reads as TGTGCGAACGGGGACGGTGCATCTGATGAGCAGTTCTTC.

This clonotype was counted between two and nine times. The V call is TRBV13, the J call TRBJ1-6; 10 bases fit TRBD1. The trim removed 6 bases at V and 9 bases at J, leaving 14 bases unmatched. The CDR3 is 17 residues long. Per germline, CDR1 PRHDT and CDR2 FYEKMQ (reference sequence). The CDR3 here is CASSFRDRGLMGSPLHF. CDR3 nucleotides: TGTGCCAGCAGTTTCCGGGACAGGGGCCTCATGGGTTCACCCCTCCACTTT.

This clonotype has only a few counts. The V and J genes are TRBV5-1 and TRBJ2-3; the match to TRBD1 covers 9 bases. Germline V lookup: CDR1 SGHRS, CDR2 YFSETQ. The CDR3 contains 16 residues. V dropped 0 bases and J dropped 2; count of bases not matched to a gene: 4. The CDR3 here is CASSLGTGVSTDTQYF. The CDR3 DNA is TGCGCCAGCAGCTTGGGGACAGGGGTATCCACAGATACGCAGTATTTT. Supplemented by reference TRBV5-1 and TRBJ2-3, the full variable domain reads KAGVTQTPRYLIKTRGQQVTLSCSPISGHRSVSWYQQTPGQGLQFLFEYFSETQRNKGNFPGRFSGRQFSNSRSEMNVSTLELGDSALYLCASSLGTGVSTDTQYFGPGTRLTVL.

V and J are TRBV9 and TRBJ1-1, with 8 bases fitting TRBD1. Germline V CDR1 and CDR2: SGDLS, YYNGEE. The CDR3 has 14 residues. V dropped 4 bases and J dropped 6; count of bases not matched to a gene: 8. The CDR3 DNA reads as TGTGCCAGCAGCCCGTCGACAGGGGTGGCTGAAGCTTTCTTT. Protein: CASSPSTGVAEAFF.

The genes are TRBV13 and TRBJ2-1; 9 bases line up with TRBD2. Trimming removed 5 bases from V and 6 bases from J; junction bases left unmatched: 11. The length of the CDR3 is 16 residues. From germline, CDR1 is PRHDT and CDR2 FYEKMQ (reference sequence). CDR3 DNA sequence: TGTGCCAGCAGCCCTCTCGGGCTAGCGGGGTCCAATGAGCAGTTCTTC. Translated, it gives CASSPLGLAGSNEQFF.

The chain recombines TRBV7-2 with TRBJ2-3; 9 bases fit TRBD1. The germline CDR1 and CDR2 sequences are SGHTA and FQGNSA. The CDR3 is 20 amino acids. Unmatched junction bases numbered 17, after V lost 1 base and J lost 3 bases. The CDR3 region is CASSLDVLSSGQGRTDTQYF. In DNA, the CDR3 is TGTGCCAGCAGCTTAGACGTCCTCTCTTCGGGACAGGGTAGAACAGATACGCAGTATTTT.

The count of this clonotype is one. V gene TRBV15 combines with J gene TRBJ2-5; D possibly matches TRBD1 or TRBD2 (5 bases each). Germline CDR1 and CDR2: LNHNV and YYDKDF (reference sequence). The CDR3 contains 13 residues. V lost 0 bases and J lost 7, with 9 bases in between. CDR3 bases: TGTGCCACCAGCAGAGATAGTGGGGGGACCCAGTACTTC. It is translated as CATSRDSGGTQYF. The complete variable domain, with remaining parts taken from reference TRBV15 and TRBJ2-5, reads DAMVIQNPRYQVTQFGKPVTLSCSQTLNHNVMYWYQQKSSQAPKLLFHYYDKDFNNEADTPDNFQSRRPNTSFCFLDIRSPGLGDTAMYLCATSRDSGGTQYFGPGTRLLVL.

This clonotype was seen more than once but under ten times. The chain couples TRBV6-1 to TRBJ2-1; TRBD2 aligns across 13 bases. Germline-derived CDR1 and CDR2 are MNHNS and SASEGT. With 8 bases clipped from V and 2 bases from J, the junction kept 3 bases outside the gene matches. This CDR3 spans 15 amino acids. CDR3 sequence reads: CASLTSGGTYNEQFF. The CDR3 region has the DNA TGTGCCAGCCTGACTAGCGGGGGGACCTACAATGAGCAGTTCTTC.

V gene TRBV18 combines with J gene TRBJ1-1, with D possibly matching TRBD1 (6 bases). V was trimmed by 5 bases and J by 2 bases, leaving 12 bases between them. Germline CDR1 KGHSH, CDR2 LQKENI. This CDR3 comprises 14 residues. CDR3 in amino acids: CASSAQGSNTEAFF. CDR3 bases: TGTGCCAGCTCAGCCCAGGGGTCCAACACTGAAGCTTTCTTT.

This clonotype was counted many times. The chain joins TRBV7-6 to TRBJ1-3, with a weak D call TRBD1 (6 bases). From germline, CDR1 is SGHVS and CDR2 FNYEAQ. This CDR3 contains 15 residues. Trimming left V 5 bases short and J 0 bases short, with 11 bases between. The CDR3 DNA is TGTGCCAGCAGCCATGGACAGATCTCTGGAAACACCATATATTTT. Its translation is CASSHGQISGNTIYF.

The chain couples TRBV12-3 or TRBV12-4 to TRBJ1-1; D perhaps matches TRBD1 (5 bases). V was clipped by 0 bases and J by 4 bases, with 27 bases between them. This CDR3 spans 20 amino acids. Written as DNA, the CDR3 is TGTGCCAGCAGTTTAGCGCTTCCTTCTTATGAATCAGGGTTTATCACTGAAGCTTTCTTT. As protein: CASSLALPSYESGFITEAFF.